The 5 T cell receptor beta chains in this list originate from one sample, sequenced in a study of CD4 T cells in relation to SARS-CoV-2 and coronaviruses. Assay used: immunoSEQ multiplex PCR; TCRdb lists only in-frame clones, some missing. The repertoire holds tens of thousands of clones, with around 74% as singletons. These receptors are not linked to any known antigen. Unexposed donor CD4+ T cells date from about 2011-2018, before the COVID-19 pandemic. The cells were cultured for approximately 10 days before CD4+ T cells were isolated. The sample was CD4+ T cells from PBMCs, cultured in vitro. These receptors came from a human donor in good health.

The chain's CDR3 is CASSHSVTGERGYTF. DNA of the CDR3: TGTGCCAGCAGCCATTCGGTCACAGGGGAACGGGGCTACACCTTC. J is TRBJ1-2 and V is TRBV3-1 (or the pseudogene TRBV3-2); 7 bases are a match to TRBD1. Germline V gene sequence: CDR1 LGHDT, CDR2 YNNKEL (reference sequence). Losses at the gene ends were 3 bases for V and 8 bases for J; bases not matched to a gene: 12. This CDR3 spans 15 amino acids.

The chain is built from TRBV5-1 and TRBJ2-5, with TRBD2 matching over 11 bases. CDR3 length: 18 amino acids. After removal of 2 bases from V and 5 bases from J, the junction contained 14 bases not matched to a gene. Germline V lookup: CDR1 SGHRS, CDR2 YFSETQ. CDR3 bases: TGCGCCAGCAGCTTAGGGGCACTAGCGGGAGATTGGGCGGAGACCCAGTACTTC. It codes for CASSLGALAGDWAETQYF.

This clone was counted only a few times. The chain couples TRBV7-8 to TRBJ2-2; perhaps TRBD2 as D (6 bases). Germline CDR1 SGHVS, CDR2 FQNEAQ. V was pared by 3 bases and J by 5 bases, with 19 bases between. The CDR3 length is 17 residues. This chain's CDR3 is CASSFWSGRKGTGELFF. DNA for the CDR3: TGTGCCAGCAGCTTTTGGAGCGGGCGGAAAGGGACCGGGGAGCTGTTTTTT.

V is TRBV27 and J is TRBJ2-1; 8 nucleotides match TRBD2. The CDR3 loop spans 16 amino acids. The germline V gene has CDR1 MNHEY and CDR2 SMNVEV (reference sequence). Trimming cost V 6 bases and J 4 bases; bases outside gene matches: 11. DNA for the CDR3: TGTGCCAGCAGCCGTCGGCCGACTAGCGAATACAATGAGCAGTTCTTC. It encodes CASSRRPTSEYNEQFF.

This chain joins TRBV7-2 and TRBJ1-1; a possible D gene is TRBD1 (5 bases). The CDR3 totals 13 residues. V lost 5 bases and J lost 2, with 9 bases in between. In germline, CDR1 is SGHTA, CDR2 FQGNSA. The CDR3 DNA reads TGTGCCAGCAGCCAACAGGTAAACACTGAAGCTTTCTTT. Its protein is CASSQQVNTEAFF.